This is a list of T cell receptor beta chains from one sample in a study of shared clonotypes between healthy human individuals. Produced via immunoSEQ multiplex PCR; TCRdb's table is partial and in-frame only. The repertoire holds roughly 700,000 clones, approximately 74% seen once, with 1.7% in the top ten. The sample comprised memory CD4+ T cells sorted from blood. Every receptor here comes from a woman between 25 and 40 years old in good health. Each CDR3 is given with its conserved first and last residue. D genes are given only for firm matches. Only some rows state a clone size, as once, few, many or a class for expanded clones.

j_call v_call d_call clone_size cdr3_aa cdr3_nt
TRBJ1-1 TRBV4-2 NA NA CASSPSGLVNTEAFF TGTGCCAGCAGCCCCTCGGGATTAGTAAACACTGAAGCTTTCTTT
TRBJ2-1 TRBV28 TRBD2 NA CASLGGRGHNEQFF TGTGCCAGCCTCGGCGGGAGAGGACACAATGAGCAGTTCTTC
TRBJ1-4 TRBV15 NA NA CATSRALGSPNEKLFF TGTGCCACCAGCAGAGCATTGGGCAGTCCCAATGAAAAACTGTTTTTT
TRBJ1-2 TRBV14 NA NA CASSLSVLAGFLF TGTGCCAGCAGCCTAAGCGTGTTGGCTGGGTTTCTCTTC
TRBJ2-1 TRBV2 TRBD2 NA CASSPPDSGRNEQFF TGTGCCAGCAGTCCCCCGGATAGCGGGAGAAATGAGCAGTTCTTC
TRBJ2-2 TRBV28 TRBD1 NA CASKIRDRAMVVF TGTGCCAGCAAAATCCGGGACAGGGCAATGGTGGTATTT
TRBJ2-6 TRBV9 TRBD1 NA CASSVVDRGMSNVLTF TGTGCCAGCAGCGTAGTAGACAGGGGGATGTCAAACGTCCTGACTTTC
TRBJ1-3 TRBV7-9 NA few CASSLAAALGNTIYF TGTGCCAGCAGCTTAGCGGCAGCTCTTGGAAACACCATATATTTT
TRBJ2-5 TRBV19 NA NA CASTQGGEGGTQYF TGTGCCAGTACCCAAGGCGGGGAAGGAGGGACCCAGTACTTC
TRBJ2-5 TRBV10-3 TRBD2 once CAIRGLAGETQYF TGTGCCATCCGGGGACTAGCGGGAGAGACCCAGTACTTC
TRBJ2-5 TRBV19 TRBD1 NA CASSGTGQETQYF TGTGCCAGTAGTGGGACAGGGCAAGAGACCCAGTACTTC
TRBJ2-7 TRBV25-1 NA few CASSDLGREQYF TGTGCCAGCAGTGATCTAGGACGTGAGCAGTACTTC
TRBJ2-3 TRBV2 NA many CASSSSPWGTQYF TGTGCCAGCAGCTCCTCGCCGTGGGGCACGCAGTATTTT
TRBJ2-3 TRBV5-1 TRBD2 once CASSLATSPTDTQYF TGCGCCAGCAGCTTGGCGACTAGCCCAACAGATACGCAGTATTTT
TRBJ2-1 TRBV19 TRBD2 NA CASNPGLAGGLGYNEQFF TGTGCCAGTAATCCGGGACTAGCGGGAGGGCTGGGATACAATGAGCAGTTCTTC
TRBJ2-3 TRBV18 NA few CASSPYGTRGTDTQYF TGTGCCAGCTCACCATACGGCACCCGAGGGACAGATACGCAGTATTTT
TRBJ2-1 TRBV10-3 NA NA CAIQRSSNEQFF TGTGCCATCCAGCGGAGTAGCAACGAGCAGTTCTTC
TRBJ2-7 TRBV19 TRBD2 NA CASSQGLAGGNEQYF TGTGCCAGTAGCCAAGGACTAGCGGGCGGGAACGAGCAGTACTTC
TRBJ1-2 TRBV5-1 NA NA CASFRDDYGYTF TGCGCCAGCTTTAGAGATGACTATGGCTACACCTTC
TRBJ1-1 TRBV7-2 NA many CASSHQRDTEAFF TGTGCCAGCAGCCATCAACGGGACACTGAAGCTTTCTTT
TRBJ2-3 TRBV5-1 NA NA CASSLGGSTDTQYF TGCGCCAGCAGCTTGGGCGGCAGCACAGATACGCAGTATTTT
TRBJ2-7 TRBV7-6 NA NA CASSGAPAFEQYF TGTGCCAGCAGCGGAGCACCGGCGTTTGAGCAGTACTTC
TRBJ1-3 TRBV19 NA few CASSKMLRAASGNTIYF TGTGCCAGTAGTAAAATGCTACGGGCAGCCTCTGGAAACACCATATATTTT
TRBJ2-4 TRBV2 NA NA CASSATPREAKNIQYF TGTGCCAGCAGCGCGACTCCCAGAGAAGCCAAAAACATTCAGTACTTC
TRBJ2-7 TRBV7-9 NA NA CASSNRRAPGEQYF TGTGCCAGCAGCAATAGGAGGGCGCCGGGCGAGCAGTACTTC
TRBJ2-1 TRBV19 NA NA CASSIPETYNEQFF TGTGCCAGTAGTATCCCTGAGACGTACAATGAGCAGTTCTTC
TRBJ1-1 TRBV4-2 NA NA CASNSGAVTEAFF TGTGCCAGCAACTCAGGGGCCGTCACTGAAGCTTTCTTT
TRBJ2-5 TRBV5-1 TRBD2 once CASSAGTSGETQYF TGCGCCAGCAGCGCCGGGACTAGCGGTGAGACCCAGTACTTC
TRBJ2-1 TRBV11-3 NA NA CASSLDPTFKEQFF TGTGCCAGCAGCTTAGACCCGACGTTTAAGGAGCAGTTCTTC
TRBJ2-3 TRBV7-3 NA once CASSLWGRDTDTQYF TGTGCCAGCAGCTTATGGGGGCGGGACACAGATACGCAGTATTTT
TRBJ2-7 TRBV28 TRBD2 NA CASSFGGRNYEQYF TGTGCCAGCAGTTTTGGCGGGAGAAACTACGAGCAGTACTTC
TRBJ2-2 TRBV19 NA NA CASSMQTGRGGELFF TGTGCCAGTAGTATGCAGACAGGTCGGGGCGGGGAGCTGTTTTTT
TRBJ2-5 TRBV15 NA NA CATSRDRLGGVGEIGTQYF TGTGCCACCAGCAGAGATAGACTTGGGGGCGTTGGTGAGATTGGGACCCAGTACTTC
TRBJ2-3 TRBV27 TRBD2 NA CASSFRLAGTDTQYF TGTGCCAGCAGTTTTCGGCTAGCGGGCACAGATACGCAGTATTTT
TRBJ2-7 TRBV5-1 TRBD1 NA CASSPWGTARIVYEQYF TGCGCCAGCAGCCCATGGGGGACAGCCCGTATAGTCTACGAGCAGTACTTC
TRBJ1-2 TRBV28 TRBD1 NA CASRGDSYSYGYTF TGTGCCAGCAGGGGGGACAGTTACTCCTATGGCTACACCTTC
TRBJ2-3 TRBV4-2 NA NA CASSPRLPDTQYF TGTGCCAGCAGCCCCCGGCTCCCCGATACGCAGTATTTT
TRBJ2-7 TRBV7-2 TRBD1 many CATAGQGDSEQYF TGTGCCACCGCGGGACAGGGGGATAGCGAGCAGTACTTC
TRBJ1-2 TRBV6-5 NA NA CASRPGGVNYGYTF TGTGCCAGCAGGCCGGGGGGAGTCAACTATGGCTACACCTTC
TRBJ2-1 TRBV5-1 TRBD2 NA CASSFGASGVNEQFF TGCGCCAGCAGCTTTGGTGCTAGCGGGGTCAATGAGCAGTTCTTC
TRBJ2-7 TRBV13 NA NA CASSLGHRDEPYEQYF TGTGCCAGCAGCTTAGGCCACCGGGACGAGCCCTACGAGCAGTACTTC
TRBJ1-1 TRBV5-6 TRBD1 NA CASSTKPTGGTEAFF TGTGCCAGCAGCACCAAACCCACAGGGGGCACTGAAGCTTTCTTT
TRBJ2-7 TRBV5-1 TRBD1 NA CASRRATGGDYEQYF TGCGCCAGCAGACGCGCGACAGGGGGGGACTACGAGCAGTACTTC
TRBJ1-1 TRBV10-3 TRBD1 NA CAISESIVTGIVTEAFF TGTGCCATCAGTGAGTCGATCGTGACAGGGATCGTCACTGAAGCTTTCTTT
TRBJ2-7 TRBV11-2 NA NA CASSHSRTGKAYEQYF TGTGCCAGCAGCCATTCCCGAACAGGGAAAGCCTACGAGCAGTACTTC
TRBJ2-5 TRBV10-3 TRBD1 NA CAISGGQGIEETQYF TGTGCCATCAGTGGCGGACAGGGGATTGAAGAGACCCAGTACTTC
TRBJ1-5 TRBV28 NA NA CASKLRGWDQPQHF TGTGCCAGCAAACTAAGGGGGTGGGATCAGCCCCAGCATTTT
TRBJ2-1 TRBV2 NA few CASSDDGLTVNEQFF TGTGCCAGCAGTGATGACGGCCTAACGGTCAATGAGCAGTTCTTC
TRBJ2-1 TRBV7-2 NA NA CASSFGPGDEQFF TGTGCCAGCAGCTTCGGCCCGGGGGATGAGCAGTTCTTC
TRBJ2-5 TRBV5-1 NA NA CASRKTLNAGQETQYF TGCGCCAGCAGAAAGACTCTTAACGCGGGTCAAGAGACCCAGTACTTC
TRBJ1-2 TRBV29-1 NA NA CSVEADGYTF TGCAGCGTTGAAGCCGATGGCTACACCTTC
TRBJ1-1 TRBV28 TRBD1 NA CASRAAGGVRGTEAFF TGTGCCAGCAGGGCCGCAGGGGGCGTTAGAGGGACTGAAGCTTTCTTT
TRBJ1-5 TRBV6-1 NA NA CATLQDRVGQPQHF TGTGCCACCCTCCAGGACAGAGTGGGGCAGCCCCAGCATTTT
TRBJ1-1 TRBV28 TRBD1 NA CASSSQGGVMNTEAFF TGTGCCAGCAGTTCCCAGGGGGGGGTTATGAACACTGAAGCTTTCTTT
TRBJ2-3 TRBV10-3 TRBD2 many CAISEGTSATDTQYF TGTGCCATCAGTGAGGGGACTAGCGCTACAGATACGCAGTATTTT
TRBJ1-5 TRBV6-1 TRBD1 few CASSDQGAHFQPQHF TGTGCCAGCAGTGATCAGGGGGCGCATTTTCAGCCCCAGCATTTT
TRBJ1-3 TRBV7-9 NA NA CASSHGMGSAGNTIYF TGTGCCAGCAGCCATGGGATGGGGAGCGCTGGAAACACCATATATTTT
TRBJ2-7 TRBV7-9 NA NA CASSQETGGASEQYF TGTGCCAGCAGCCAAGAGACAGGTGGGGCTAGCGAGCAGTACTTC